This T cell receptor beta chain was recorded in a study of blood T cell repertoires in COVID-19. Study as a whole: There were acute and convalescent COVID-19 samples, and they came from the United States, Italy and Spain.

The table came from immunoSEQ multiplex PCR; TCRdb's copy has only in-frame clones and leaves some out. The sample gives approximately 150,000 clones, approximately 88% of which show up once; over 4.5% is in the top ten. Trimming stripped 6 bases from V and 10 bases from J, with 23 bases between. The CDR3 is made up of 15 amino acids. CDR1 is MNHEY and CDR2 is SVGEGT in the germline V gene. This clone occurred a few times. The material sequenced was peripheral blood. This chain links TRBV6-2 or TRBV6-3 with TRBJ2-3; possible D gene TRBD2, 5 bases. The receptor was derived from a human donor in a cohort sampled during active COVID-19. As DNA, the CDR3 is TGTGCCAGCAGCCTCCTGATCGGCCCCGGGATTTCGCAGTATTTT. This translates into CASSLLIGPGISQYF.